This T cell receptor beta chain stems from a study of identifying expanded T cells in peripheral blood. No infections or other immune events were documented during collection. Whole-study findings and limits: Roughly 1.2 clones differed between technical replicates, versus approximately 16 and 20 over time.

Notes on this clone: Its antigen is currently unknown.

The method was immunoSEQ multiplex PCR; TCRdb's version includes in-frame clones alone and lacks a portion of them. The sample lists 100,000 or so clones; 87% were seen once. The sequenced material came from blood. This TCR was sampled from a person between 18 and 75 years old in good health.

The CDR3 spells CASSVGTGGLYEQYF. CDR3 bases: TGTGCCAGCAGCGTAGGGACAGGGGGCCTGTACGAGCAGTACTTC. This sequence joins TRBV5-4 and TRBJ2-7; 12 nucleotides line up with TRBD1. From germline, CDR1 is SGHNT and CDR2 YYREEE (reference sequence). This CDR3 is 15 amino acids long. J gave up 4 bases and V 4 bases, and 6 bases lay outside the gene matches.